The present T cell receptor (beta chain) was sequenced within a study of beta chain features in type 1 diabetes. This clone was counted between two and nine times. Its antigen is still unknown. General study results and limits: Healthy donors had naive, central memory and Treg TCRB repertoires that appeared less similar than those seen among patients. Insertion counts at VDJ junctions were lower in type 1 diabetes patients, who also showed more deletions there. Type 1 diabetes patients had moderately but significantly shorter TCRB CDR3s in all four CD4+ subsets.

Expressed TCRB transcripts got sequenced, as all isolated RNA was reverse transcribed. Clones were sequenced by immunoSEQ multiplex PCR, and TCRdb holds only the in-frame ones, with some missing. The data show approximately 380,000 clones, over 12% seen once. The sequencing sample was made of naive CD4+ T cells from blood. This TCR was recovered from a young woman in good health.

CDR3 protein: CAGGSGGQETQYF. Here the CDR3 DNA reads TGTGCCGGAGGATCGGGCGGCCAAGAGACCCAGTACTTC. This chain joins TRBV6-1 and TRBJ2-5; D may be TRBD2 (5 bases). This CDR3 has 13 residues. The germline gives CDR1 MNHNS, CDR2 SASEGT. Trimming left V 11 bases short and J 1 base short, with 14 bases between.